Sequencing of this T cell receptor (beta chain) was carried out in a study of blood T cell repertoires in COVID-19. Study-level background: PBMCs, B-cell-depleted T cells, or T cells provided the cDNA or gDNA that made up the material.

Only in-frame clones appear in the TCRdb table, and some are missing; sequencing was by immunoSEQ multiplex PCR. The table has approximately 450,000 clones, roughly nine tenths seen once; the top ten hold about 2%. Researchers sorted participants into cohorts using their self-reported clinical history. V shed 3 bases and J 5 bases; nucleotides not matched to a gene: 5. The CDR3 contains 13 residues. Per germline, CDR1 SGDLS and CDR2 YYNGEE. The receptor was derived from a woman under 30 with acute COVID-19. Material for sequencing was PBMCs or T cells enriched from blood (not recorded which). The rearrangement uses TRBV9 and TRBJ2-7; 7 nucleotides line up with TRBD2. The CDR3 reads CASSEGLLNEQYF. The CDR3 DNA is TGTGCCAGCAGCGAGGGACTACTCAACGAGCAGTACTTC.